Sequencing of this T cell receptor (beta chain) was carried out in a study of blood T cell repertoires in COVID-19. There are 14 residues in the CDR3. Germline CDR1 is MDHEN and CDR2 is SYDVKM. The V gene lost 2 bases and the J gene lost 3 bases, with 10 bases spanning the gap. Profiling relied on immunoSEQ multiplex PCR, and the TCRdb table lists in-frame clones only, not all of them. The sample yields 200,000 to 300,000 clones, roughly 76% seen once. Sequenced sample: peripheral blood. The chain employs TRBV28 and TRBJ1-1; no clear D gene. This clonotype originated in a woman aged 80 or over with COVID-19, enrolled during active disease. The CDR3 loop is CASSLEEGHTEAFF. CDR3 DNA sequence: TGTGCCAGCAGTTTAGAGGAGGGTCACACTGAAGCTTTCTTT.